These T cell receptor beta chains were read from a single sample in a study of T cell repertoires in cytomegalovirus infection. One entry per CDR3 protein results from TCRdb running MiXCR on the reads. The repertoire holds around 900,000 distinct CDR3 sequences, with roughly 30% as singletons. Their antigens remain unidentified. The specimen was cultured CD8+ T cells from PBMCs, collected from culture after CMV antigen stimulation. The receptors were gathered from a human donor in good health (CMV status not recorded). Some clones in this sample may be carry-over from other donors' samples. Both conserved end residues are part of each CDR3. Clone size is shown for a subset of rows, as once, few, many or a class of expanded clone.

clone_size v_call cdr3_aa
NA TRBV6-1 CASSEDLGIRSPLHF
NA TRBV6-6 CASRNSGPRGNTEAFF
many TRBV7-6 CASSRRTGGPDTQYF
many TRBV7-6 CASSPPGQGFLSTEAFF
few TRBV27 CASSLRGPAGGAGYTF
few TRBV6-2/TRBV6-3 CASSFQGAWDQPQHF
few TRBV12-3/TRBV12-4 CASSVTGISYNEQFF
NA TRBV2 CASSARLPGLAGDFYYEQYF
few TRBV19 CASSTLPQGAKTEAFF
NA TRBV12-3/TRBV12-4 CASSFVGDGSPLHF
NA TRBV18 CASSPTTTDRGNYGYTF
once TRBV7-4 CASSLGLREGEAFF
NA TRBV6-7 CASSSDRNRSGNTIYF
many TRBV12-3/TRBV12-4 CASSITGSSNQPQHF
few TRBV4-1 CASSQEIPGELFF
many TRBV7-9 CASSPPGEGTSTDTQYF
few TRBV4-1 CASSQDLGGQGTDTQYF